The next 15 T cell receptor beta chains were all read from a single sample in a study of blood T cell repertoires in COVID-19. Clones were sequenced by immunoSEQ multiplex PCR, and TCRdb holds only the in-frame ones, with some missing. The sample lists about 150,000 clones; almost 80% were seen once. Source material: peripheral blood. The receptors were gathered from a man aged 55 to 70 who had recovered from COVID-19.

This clone came up a few times. The chain links TRBV30 to TRBJ1-3; D gene unclear. The CDR3 totals 13 residues. With 7 bases removed from V and 4 bases from J, the gap between germline ends came to 14 bases. Germline V gene lookup returns CDR1 GTSNPN and CDR2 SVGIG (reference sequence). The CDR3 nucleotides are TGTGCCTCGAGACGGCGGATAGGAAACACCATATATTTT. Translation gives CASRRRIGNTIYF. Together with reference TRBV30 and TRBJ1-3, the CDR3 gives the full variable domain: SQTIHQWPATLVQPVGSPLSLECTVEGTSNPNLYWYRQAAGRGLQLLFYSVGIGQISSEVPQNLSASRPQDRQFILSSKKLLLSDSGFYLCASRRRIGNTIYFGEGSWLTVV.

The chain has TRBV2 and TRBJ2-2, with 16 positions matching TRBD2. The ends lost 2 bases at V and 6 bases at J; junction bases unmatched: 6. The germline V gene has CDR1 SNHLY and CDR2 FYNNEI. There are 18 residues in the CDR3. The CDR3 bases are TGTGCCAGCAGTGAATTGGGACTAGCGGGGGGGCCGGCCGGGGAGCTGTTTTTT. Protein sequence: CASSELGLAGGPAGELFF. The full variable domain, its missing parts supplied by reference TRBV2 and TRBJ2-2, is EPEVTQTPSHQVTQMGQEVILRCVPISNHLYFYWYRQILGQKVEFLVSFYNNEISEKSEIFDDQFSVERPDGSNFTLKIRSTKLEDSAMYFCASSELGLAGGPAGELFFGEGSRLTVL.

V is TRBV20-1 and J is TRBJ1-6; D remains unclear. The CDR3 consists of 11 residues. The germline CDR1 and CDR2 sequences are DFQATT and SNEGSKA (reference sequence). Trimming shortened V by 4 bases and J by 8 bases, and 6 bases separated the two germline ends. The CDR3 loop reads CSANVDSPLHF. CDR3 DNA sequence: TGCAGTGCTAATGTCGATTCACCCCTCCACTTT.

This chain joins TRBV7-9 and TRBJ2-7, with 10 bases identical to TRBD1. This CDR3 is 16 amino acids long. Germline CDR1 and CDR2: SEHNR and FQNEAQ (reference sequence). The V gene end was trimmed by 5 bases and the J gene end by 3 bases; junction bases not matched to a gene: 10. The CDR3 reads CASSPLPGQGNYEQYF. Written as DNA, the CDR3 is TGTGCCAGCAGCCCTCTCCCGGGACAGGGGAACTACGAGCAGTACTTC.

The chain employs TRBV27 and TRBJ2-2; D perhaps matches TRBD2 (6 bases). V gave up 2 bases and J gave up 1 base, with 8 bases separating them. Germline assignment: CDR1 MNHEY and CDR2 SMNVEV (reference sequence). The CDR3 runs to 15 residues. The CDR3 nucleotides are TGTGCCAGCAGTTTAAACGGGGGGAACACCGGGGAGCTGTTTTTT. This sequence encodes CASSLNGGNTGELFF.

The chain uses TRBV5-1 and TRBJ2-7; 9 bases are shared with TRBD2. The CDR3 is 15 amino acids. Germline V lookup: CDR1 SGHRS, CDR2 YFSETQ. The trim removed 0 bases at V and 5 bases at J, leaving 6 bases unmatched. The CDR3 coding sequence is TGCGCCAGCAGCTTGGCCTCGGGCGGGGGGGACGAGCAGTACTTC. This gives the protein CASSLASGGGDEQYF.

The chain joins TRBV5-1 to TRBJ1-1, with 7 bases aligning to TRBD1. The CDR3 spans 15 residues. V lost 4 bases, J lost 4 bases, and 10 bases stayed unmatched. In germline, CDR1 is SGHRS, CDR2 YFSETQ. The CDR3 DNA sequence: TGCGCCAGCAGCACCACACAGGGGAAGGCCACTGAAGCTTTCTTT. The encoded protein is CASSTTQGKATEAFF.

Ten or more counts support this clone. V usage is TRBV6-1 and J usage is TRBJ1-2, with 7 bases aligning to TRBD1. With 3 bases clipped from V and 8 bases from J, the junction kept 6 bases outside the gene matches. The germline gives CDR1 MNHNS, CDR2 SASEGT. This CDR3 has 13 residues. The CDR3 DNA sequence: TGTGCCAGCAGTGAGACAGGGTCAGGCGGCTACACCTTC. Translated: CASSETGSGGYTF.

This chain uses TRBV6-1 with TRBJ2-1, with D unclear. With 4 bases removed from V and 1 base from J, the gap between germline ends came to 14 bases. The CDR3 length is 16 residues. Germline V gene data show CDR1 as MNHNS and CDR2 as SASEGT. The CDR3 region is CASSGPWAGSYNEQFF. In DNA, the CDR3 is TGTGCCAGCAGTGGCCCGTGGGCAGGTTCCTACAATGAGCAGTTCTTC.

V gene TRBV28 combines with J gene TRBJ1-2, with D possibly being TRBD1 (6 bases). The CDR3 loop spans 13 amino acids. CDR1 and CDR2 from the germline V gene are MDHEN and SYDVKM. Trimming took off 6 bases at V and 2 bases at J, with 10 bases between the two ends. The CDR3 DNA is TGTGCCAGCAGCTTGGGACACAACTATGGCTACACCTTC. It yields the protein CASSLGHNYGYTF.

The chain uses TRBV4-1 and TRBJ2-7, with 7 bases that match TRBD1. The CDR3 runs to 16 residues. Germline values: CDR1 MGHRA, CDR2 YSYEKL. V lost 0 bases and J lost 0; bases outside the gene matches: 5. This CDR3 reads CASSQDGQGVSYEQYF. As DNA, the CDR3 is TGCGCCAGCAGCCAAGACGGGCAGGGGGTCTCCTACGAGCAGTACTTC.

The chain couples TRBV28 to TRBJ1-5; 11 bases match TRBD1. Germline V gives CDR1 MDHEN, CDR2 SYDVKM. This CDR3 has 16 amino acids. V lost 5 bases and J lost 5; bases outside the gene matches: 8. In DNA form, the CDR3 reads TGTGCCAGCAGTACCCCCGGACAGGGGGCTTATCAGCCCCAGCATTTT. It yields the protein CASSTPGQGAYQPQHF. The full variable domain, completed using reference TRBV28 and TRBJ1-5, is DVKVTQSSRYLVKRTGEKVFLECVQDMDHENMFWYRQDPGLGLRLIYFSYDVKMKEKGDIPEGYSVSREKKERFSLILESASTNQTSMYLCASSTPGQGAYQPQHFGDGTRLSIL.

This chain joins TRBV6-6 and TRBJ2-5; 7 nucleotides agree with TRBD2. Germline V gene sequence: CDR1 MNHNY, CDR2 SVGAGI (reference sequence). V lost 5 bases, J lost 2 bases, and 17 bases stayed unmatched. CDR3 length: 18 amino acids. CDR3 protein: CASSRRLSGTNLQETQYF. The CDR3 coding sequence is TGTGCCAGCAGTCGACGCCTTTCCGGGACTAATCTTCAAGAGACCCAGTACTTC.

This clone was counted once. The chain joins TRBV15 to TRBJ2-6, with D unclear. The CDR3 is 15 residues long. The V gene lost 2 bases and the J gene lost 0 bases, with 5 bases spanning the gap. Germline values: CDR1 LNHNV, CDR2 YYDKDF (reference sequence). In DNA form, the CDR3 reads TGTGCCACCAGCAGACAGAACTCTGGGGCCAACGTCCTGACTTTC. Translation: CATSRQNSGANVLTF.

This chain uses TRBV4-2 with TRBJ1-1, with D unclear. The CDR3 is 14 amino acids. CDR1 and CDR2 (germline): LGHNA, YNFKEQ. Trimming shortened V by 1 base and J by 1 base, and 7 bases separated the two germline ends. CDR3 DNA: TGTGCCAGCAGCCAAGCGTCGAGGAACACTGAAGCTTTCTTT. Its translation is CASSQASRNTEAFF.